Each of the 9 T cell receptor beta chains below was sequenced from the same sample in a study of OX40 agonist ivuxolimab in advanced cancers. Clones were read by immunoSEQ multiplex PCR, and TCRdb kept only the in-frame ones, dropping some. Here the sample spans about 76,000 clones, 65% to 90% being singletons. The sample consisted of CD4+ or CD8+ T cells sorted from blood, taken in a trial of the OX40 agonist ivuxolimab. The receptors derive from an adult with an advanced solid tumor such as melanoma, head and neck, liver or kidney cancer.

The gene calls are TRBV6-5 and TRBJ1-1; D is uncertain. Trimming pared 6 bases from V and 3 bases from J, leaving 11 bases between. The CDR3 is 13 amino acids. The germline V gene has CDR1 MNHEY and CDR2 SVGAGI. This chain's CDR3 is CASRRTADTEAFF. The CDR3 DNA reads TGTGCCAGCAGACGGACGGCTGACACTGAAGCTTTCTTT.

This chain uses TRBV6-5 with TRBJ1-3, with 7 positions matching TRBD1. The CDR3 contains 14 residues. The V gene's germline CDR1 is MNHEY and CDR2 SVGAGI. The V segment lost 6 bases and the J segment 4 bases; nucleotides outside the gene matches: 6. Here the CDR3 reads CASRAPTGGNTIYF. CDR3 bases: TGTGCCAGCAGGGCCCCGACAGGGGGAAACACCATATATTTT.

The chain carries TRBV7-3 and TRBJ1-2, with a weak D call TRBD1 (5 bases). CDR1 SGHTA and CDR2 FQGTGA come from the germline V gene. CDR3 size: 12 residues. V lost 4 bases, J lost 7 bases, and 10 bases lay in between. The CDR3: CASSSRALGYTF. CDR3 coding DNA: TGTGCCAGCAGCTCCAGGGCGCTTGGCTACACCTTC.

The CDR3 reads CSASDRYTQYF. CDR3 DNA: TGCAGTGCTAGCGACAGATATACGCAGTATTTT. The chain uses TRBV20-1 and TRBJ2-3; TRBD1 might be the D (5 bases). Deletions cut 3 bases from V and 7 bases from J, with 8 bases between. CDR1 and CDR2 (germline): DFQATT, SNEGSKA (reference sequence). This CDR3 is built from 11 residues.

This sequence joins TRBV4-2 and TRBJ2-5, with D perhaps matching TRBD1 (5 bases). This CDR3 has 14 residues. Germline values: CDR1 LGHNA, CDR2 YNFKEQ. The germline V and J ends were trimmed by 3 bases and 5 bases, with 13 bases remaining between them. CDR3 region: CASSQHVPGETQYF. The CDR3 DNA reads as TGTGCCAGCAGCCAGCACGTCCCAGGGGAGACCCAGTACTTC.

This sequence joins TRBV7-2 and TRBJ2-1; 7 positions match TRBD1. V dropped 4 bases and J dropped 3; count of bases not matched to a gene: 6. This CDR3 spans 15 amino acids. Germline values: CDR1 SGHTA, CDR2 FQGNSA. This chain's CDR3 is CASSWDRPLYNEQFF. The CDR3 DNA follows: TGTGCCAGCAGCTGGGACAGACCACTCTACAATGAGCAGTTCTTC.

This clone was seen just once. V gene TRBV2 combines with J gene TRBJ1-2, with 9 bases that match TRBD1. J was trimmed by 4 bases and V by 0 bases; bases with no gene match: 6. The CDR3 totals 16 residues. Germline V gives CDR1 SNHLY, CDR2 FYNNEI. CDR3 region: CASSEARDRESYGYTF. As DNA, the CDR3 is TGTGCCAGCAGTGAAGCAAGGGACAGGGAGAGCTATGGCTACACCTTC.

V and J are TRBV4-1 and TRBJ2-7; D gene unclear. Per germline, CDR1 MGHRA and CDR2 YSYEKL. The length of the CDR3 is 15 residues. V lost 1 base and J 5 bases, leaving 15 bases between the germline ends. This CDR3 is CASSQVRDPTNEQYF. In DNA, the CDR3 is TGCGCCAGCAGCCAAGTCCGAGACCCCACCAACGAGCAGTACTTC.

J is TRBJ2-1 and V is TRBV7-2; D perhaps matches TRBD1 (5 bases). V was pared by 2 bases and J by 5 bases, with 10 bases between. The germline gives CDR1 SGHTA, CDR2 FQGNSA. The CDR3 runs to 14 residues. DNA for the CDR3: TGTGCCAGCAGCTTAATACAGGTAAACAATGAGCAGTTCTTC. Its protein product is CASSLIQVNNEQFF.